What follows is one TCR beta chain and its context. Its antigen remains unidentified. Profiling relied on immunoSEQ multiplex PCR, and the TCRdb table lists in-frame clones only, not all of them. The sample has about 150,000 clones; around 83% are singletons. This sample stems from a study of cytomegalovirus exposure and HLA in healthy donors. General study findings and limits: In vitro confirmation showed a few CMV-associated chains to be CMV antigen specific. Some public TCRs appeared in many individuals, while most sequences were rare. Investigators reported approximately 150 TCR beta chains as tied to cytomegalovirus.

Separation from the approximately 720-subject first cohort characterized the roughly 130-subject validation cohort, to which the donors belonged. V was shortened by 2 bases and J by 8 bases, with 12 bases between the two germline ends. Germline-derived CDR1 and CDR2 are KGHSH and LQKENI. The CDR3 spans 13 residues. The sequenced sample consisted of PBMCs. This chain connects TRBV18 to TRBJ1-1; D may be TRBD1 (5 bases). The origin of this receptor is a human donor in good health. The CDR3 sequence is CASSPKLQEEAFF. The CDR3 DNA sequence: TGTGCCAGCTCACCAAAGTTACAGGAGGAAGCTTTCTTT.